This TCR beta chain was observed in a study of shared clonotypes between healthy human individuals. Study-level information: CD8 memory received one plate per donor, CD8 naive two, CD4 memory three and CD4 naive three.

Looked up from germline, CDR1 is SGDLS and CDR2 is YYNGEE. The CDR3 is made up of 15 amino acids. V lost 3 bases to trimming and J lost 4 bases, with 16 bases between them. The study drew all its donors from Caucasian adults living in Nashville, Tennessee. Only in-frame clones appear in the TCRdb table, and some are missing; sequencing was by immunoSEQ multiplex PCR. The sample has around 1.6 million clones; nearly 99% are singletons. Study results and caveats: The study found lower generation probabilities in non-shared clonotypes than in those shared by all four donors.

Concerning this clone: Its antigen remains unidentified.

The rearrangement links TRBV9 to TRBJ1-1; the D gene is possibly TRBD1 (6 bases). The sequence was obtained from a man younger than 45 in good health. Sequenced material: naive CD4+ T cells sorted from blood. Stated subset: CD45RA+ positively selected. The CDR3: CASSARGRGLTEAFF. The CDR3 DNA reads as TGTGCCAGCAGCGCCCGGGGTCGGGGGCTCACTGAAGCTTTCTTT.